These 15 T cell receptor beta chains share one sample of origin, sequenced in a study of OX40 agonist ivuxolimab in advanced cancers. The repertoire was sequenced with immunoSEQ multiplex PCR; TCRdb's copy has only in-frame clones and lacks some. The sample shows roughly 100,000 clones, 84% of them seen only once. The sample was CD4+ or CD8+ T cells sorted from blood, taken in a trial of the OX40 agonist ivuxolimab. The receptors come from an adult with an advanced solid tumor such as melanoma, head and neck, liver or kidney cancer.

Written as DNA, the CDR3 is TGTGCCAGTAGTTGGGGACAGGGCAACACTGAAGCTTTCTTT. This encodes CASSWGQGNTEAFF. The chain uses TRBV19 and TRBJ1-1; 9 bases match TRBD1. CDR3 length equals 14 residues. J gave up 2 bases and V 5 bases, and 3 bases lay outside the gene matches. The V gene's germline CDR1 is LNHDA and CDR2 SQIVND (reference sequence).

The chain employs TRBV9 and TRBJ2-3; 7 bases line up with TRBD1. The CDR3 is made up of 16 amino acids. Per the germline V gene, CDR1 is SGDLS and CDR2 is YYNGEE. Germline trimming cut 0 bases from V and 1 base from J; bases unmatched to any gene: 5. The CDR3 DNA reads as TGTGCCAGCAGCGTAGAAGCAGGGGGAGGCACAGATACGCAGTATTTT. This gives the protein CASSVEAGGGTDTQYF.

CDR3 sequence (DNA): TGTGCCAGCAGGGCGGGACAGGGAGGAAGAGCAACTAATGAAAAACTGTTTTTT. Protein: CASRAGQGGRATNEKLFF. V and J are TRBV11-2 and TRBJ1-4, with 9 bases lining up with TRBD1. Unmatched junction bases numbered 11, after V lost 6 bases and J lost 0 bases. This CDR3 is built from 18 residues. CDR1 and CDR2 from the germline V gene are SGHAT and FQNNGV.

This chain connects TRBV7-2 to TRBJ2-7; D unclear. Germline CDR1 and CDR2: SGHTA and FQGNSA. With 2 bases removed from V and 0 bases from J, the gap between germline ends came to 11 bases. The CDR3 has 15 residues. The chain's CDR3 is CASSLTSVSSYEQYF. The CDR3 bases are TGTGCCAGCAGCTTAACGTCGGTCAGCTCCTACGAGCAGTACTTC.

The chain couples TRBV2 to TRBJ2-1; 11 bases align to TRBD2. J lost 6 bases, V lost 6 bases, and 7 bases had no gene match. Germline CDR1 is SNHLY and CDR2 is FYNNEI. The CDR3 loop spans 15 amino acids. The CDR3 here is CASSYTSGGRNEQFF. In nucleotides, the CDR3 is TGTGCCAGCAGCTACACTAGCGGGGGCCGCAATGAGCAGTTCTTC.

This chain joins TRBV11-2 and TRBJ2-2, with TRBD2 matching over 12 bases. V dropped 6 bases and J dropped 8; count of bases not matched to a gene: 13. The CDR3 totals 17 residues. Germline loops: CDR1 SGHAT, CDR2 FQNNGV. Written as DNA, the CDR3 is TGTGCCAGCAGTTTATCTAGCGGGAGGGCCGTGGGAGGGGAGCTGTTTTTT. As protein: CASSLSSGRAVGGELFF.

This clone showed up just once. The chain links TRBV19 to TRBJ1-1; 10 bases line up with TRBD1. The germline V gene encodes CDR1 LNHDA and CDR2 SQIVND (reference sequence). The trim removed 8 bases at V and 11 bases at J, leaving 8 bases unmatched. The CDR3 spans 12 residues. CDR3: CASRTGGFGAFF. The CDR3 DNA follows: TGTGCCAGTCGGACAGGGGGATTTGGCGCTTTCTTT.

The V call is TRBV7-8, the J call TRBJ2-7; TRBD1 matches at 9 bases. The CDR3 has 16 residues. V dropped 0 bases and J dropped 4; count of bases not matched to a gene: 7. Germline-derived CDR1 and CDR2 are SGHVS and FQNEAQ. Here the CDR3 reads CASSLAQGQGRYEQYF. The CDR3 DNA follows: TGTGCCAGCAGCTTAGCGCAGGGACAGGGCAGGTACGAGCAGTACTTC.

The CDR3 is CASSLRVKSGDSHYEQYF. The DNA of the CDR3 is TGTGCCAGCAGCTTGAGAGTGAAATCGGGGGACTCTCACTACGAGCAGTACTTC. The V gene is TRBV5-6, the J gene TRBJ2-7, with D perhaps matching TRBD2 (6 bases). V was cut by 1 base and J by 3 bases, with 23 bases left in between. The CDR3 is made up of 18 amino acids. Germline values: CDR1 SGHDT, CDR2 YYEEEE.

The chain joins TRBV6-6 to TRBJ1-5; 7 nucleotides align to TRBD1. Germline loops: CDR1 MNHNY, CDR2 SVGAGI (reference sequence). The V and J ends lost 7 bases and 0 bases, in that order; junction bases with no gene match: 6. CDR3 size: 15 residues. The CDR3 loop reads CASILTGDSNQPQHF. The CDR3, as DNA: TGTGCCAGCATCCTCACAGGGGATAGCAATCAGCCCCAGCATTTT.

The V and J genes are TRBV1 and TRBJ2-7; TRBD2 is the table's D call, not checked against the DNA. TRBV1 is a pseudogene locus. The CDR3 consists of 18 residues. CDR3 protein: CTSSPPGTSGSRLYEQYF. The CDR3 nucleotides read TGCACCAGCAGCCCCCCCGGGACTAGCGGGAGTAGATTGTACGAGCAGTACTTC.

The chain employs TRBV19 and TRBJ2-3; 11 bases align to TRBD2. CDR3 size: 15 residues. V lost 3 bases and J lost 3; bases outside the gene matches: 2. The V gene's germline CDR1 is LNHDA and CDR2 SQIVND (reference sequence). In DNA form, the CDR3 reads TGTGCCAGTAGTATGACTAGCGGGGCTACAGATACGCAGTATTTT. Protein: CASSMTSGATDTQYF.

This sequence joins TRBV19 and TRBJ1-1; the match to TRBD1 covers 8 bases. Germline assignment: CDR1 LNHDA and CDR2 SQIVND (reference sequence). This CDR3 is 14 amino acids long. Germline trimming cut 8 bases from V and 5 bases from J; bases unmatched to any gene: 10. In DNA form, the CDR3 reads TGTGCCAGTTTTAGACAGGGGTCGGGTACTGAAGCTTTCTTT. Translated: CASFRQGSGTEAFF.

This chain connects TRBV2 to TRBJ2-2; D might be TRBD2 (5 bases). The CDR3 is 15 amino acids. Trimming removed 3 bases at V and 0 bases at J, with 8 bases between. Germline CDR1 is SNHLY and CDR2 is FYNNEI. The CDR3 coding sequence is TGTGCCAGCAGTGACCTAGCCTCGAACACCGGGGAGCTGTTTTTT. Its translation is CASSDLASNTGELFF. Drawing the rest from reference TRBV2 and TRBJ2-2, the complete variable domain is EPEVTQTPSHQVTQMGQEVILRCVPISNHLYFYWYRQILGQKVEFLVSFYNNEISEKSEIFDDQFSVERPDGSNFTLKIRSTKLEDSAMYFCASSDLASNTGELFFGEGSRLTVL.

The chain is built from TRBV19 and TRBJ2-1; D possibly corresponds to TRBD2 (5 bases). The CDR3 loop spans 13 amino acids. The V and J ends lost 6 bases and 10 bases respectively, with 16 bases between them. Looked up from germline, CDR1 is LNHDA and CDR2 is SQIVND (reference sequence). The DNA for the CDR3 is TGTGCCAGTAGCCCCGGCGGGCTGAGCGAGCAGTTCTTC. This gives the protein CASSPGGLSEQFF.